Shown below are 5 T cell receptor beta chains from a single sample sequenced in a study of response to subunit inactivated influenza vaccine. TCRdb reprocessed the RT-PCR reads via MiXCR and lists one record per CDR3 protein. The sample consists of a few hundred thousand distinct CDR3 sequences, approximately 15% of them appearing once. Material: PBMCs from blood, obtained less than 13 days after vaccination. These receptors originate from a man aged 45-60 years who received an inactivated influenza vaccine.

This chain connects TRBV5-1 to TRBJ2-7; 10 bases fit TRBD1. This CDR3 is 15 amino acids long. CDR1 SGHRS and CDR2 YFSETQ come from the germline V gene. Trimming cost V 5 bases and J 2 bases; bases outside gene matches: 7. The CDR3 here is CASREGQGTAYEQYF. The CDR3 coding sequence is TGCGCCAGCAGGGAGGGACAGGGGACCGCCTACGAGCAGTACTTC. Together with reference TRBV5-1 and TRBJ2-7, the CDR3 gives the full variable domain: KAGVTQTPRYLIKTRGQQVTLSCSPISGHRSVSWYQQTPGQGLQFLFEYFSETQRNKGNFPGRFSGRQFSNSRSEMNVSTLELGDSALYLCASREGQGTAYEQYFGPGTRLTVT.

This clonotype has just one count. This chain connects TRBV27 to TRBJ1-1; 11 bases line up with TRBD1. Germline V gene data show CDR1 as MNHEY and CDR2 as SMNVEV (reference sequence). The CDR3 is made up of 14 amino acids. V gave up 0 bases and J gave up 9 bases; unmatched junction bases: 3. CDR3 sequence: CASSLSGTGGKAFF. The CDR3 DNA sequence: TGTGCCAGCAGTTTATCGGGGACAGGGGGTAAAGCTTTCTTT.

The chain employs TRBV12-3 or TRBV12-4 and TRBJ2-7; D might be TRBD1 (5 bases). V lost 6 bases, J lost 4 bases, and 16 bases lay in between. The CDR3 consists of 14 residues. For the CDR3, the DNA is TGTGCCAGCAGGTCTTCAGGGTCCCCGTACGAGCAGTACTTC. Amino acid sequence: CASRSSGSPYEQYF.

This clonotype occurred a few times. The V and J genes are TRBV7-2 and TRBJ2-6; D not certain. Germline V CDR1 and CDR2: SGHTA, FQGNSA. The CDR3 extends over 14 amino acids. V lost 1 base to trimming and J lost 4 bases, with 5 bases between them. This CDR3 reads CASSLEGGANVLTF. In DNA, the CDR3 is TGTGCCAGCAGCTTAGAGGGCGGGGCCAACGTCCTGACTTTC.

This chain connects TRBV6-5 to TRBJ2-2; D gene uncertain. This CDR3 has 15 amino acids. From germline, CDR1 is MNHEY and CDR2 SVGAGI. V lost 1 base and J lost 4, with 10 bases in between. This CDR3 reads CASSYFQATTGELFF. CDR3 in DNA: TGTGCCAGCAGTTACTTCCAGGCAACCACCGGGGAGCTGTTTTTT.